This TCR beta chain originates from a study of radiation and T cells in renal cell carcinoma. Study-wide results and caveats: Baseline intratumoral clonotype presence is unknown without pretreatment biopsies. From baseline, blood top tumor clonotypes peaked at 2 weeks post-radiation.

The data were produced by immunoSEQ multiplex PCR, yet TCRdb's version contains in-frame clones alone and is incomplete. There are 87,000 or so clones in the sample; 86% occur only once, and over 6% lies in the top ten. Germline CDR1 reads SGHRS; CDR2 reads YFSETQ. The CDR3 sequence is 16 residues long. V was pared by 4 bases and J by 0 bases, with 10 bases of the junction left unmatched. Regarding this clone: The antigen remains unidentified.

Stated time point: baseline pretreatment blood. Sample treatment: 15 Gy SBRT to primary tumor, nephrectomy 4 weeks later. After SBRT, blood was collected at 2 and 4 weeks, plus baseline. The tumor was a clear cell renal cell carcinoma. The clonotype was recovered from a man aged 50 or older with renal cell carcinoma. The sequenced sample was blood, obtained from a patient whose treatment included radiotherapy and nephrectomy. The chain links TRBV5-1 to TRBJ2-7; 7 bases map to TRBD1. Here the CDR3 DNA reads TGCGCCAGCAGCGTTTGGGACAGAGGAACCTCCTACGAGCAGTACTTC. This gives the protein CASSVWDRGTSYEQYF.